The next 6 T cell receptor beta chains were all read from a single sample in a study of blood T cells in healthy people across ages. A second about 7 to 12 cycle PCR used barcoded and J-beta primers. TCRdb ran MiXCR on the 5' RACE reads and lists one entry per CDR3 protein. This sample carries approximately 780,000 distinct CDR3 sequences, about 26% of them seen once, and the ten largest clones take roughly 3.1%. The data also belong to a second study, concerning T cells of mothers and their children.

The sequencing input was blood. Every receptor here comes from a boy under 18 in good health.

CDR3 DNA sequence: TGCAGTGCCCCAGGTCCGGAACCAATTAATGAAAAACTGTTTTTT. The encoded protein is CSAPGPEPINEKLFF. The V gene is TRBV20-1, the J gene TRBJ1-4; D not certain. Germline V gene lookup returns CDR1 DFQATT and CDR2 SNEGSKA (reference sequence). Trimming took 6 bases from V and 4 from J, leaving 18 bases between them. There are 15 residues in the CDR3.

V usage is TRBV30 and J usage is TRBJ2-4; the D is unclear. From germline, CDR1 is GTSNPN and CDR2 SVGIG (reference sequence). The CDR3 has 16 amino acids. Trimming left V 0 bases short and J 6 bases short, with 18 bases between. CDR3 bases: TGTGCCTGGAGTGTAGGCCCCCAGGATTATACAAACATTCAGTACTTC. This encodes CAWSVGPQDYTNIQYF.

The genes are TRBV5-1 and TRBJ2-4, with D possibly matching TRBD1 (6 bases). The V end lost 0 bases, the J end lost 15 bases, and 16 bases lay between the germline ends. The germline CDR1 and CDR2 sequences are SGHRS and YFSETQ. This CDR3 is 13 amino acids long. DNA for the CDR3: TGCGCCAGCAGCTTGGCCGGACAGAGTCCCTCGTACTTC. Its translation: CASSLAGQSPSYF.

The chain carries TRBV11-2 and TRBJ1-5; D remains ambiguous. Germline V gene sequence: CDR1 SGHAT, CDR2 FQNNGV. The V gene lost 5 bases and the J gene lost 0 bases, with 11 bases spanning the gap. The CDR3 spans 15 residues. The CDR3 nucleotides are TGTGCCAGCAGCCCAGGAATTGATAGCAATCAGCCCCAGCATTTT. This encodes CASSPGIDSNQPQHF.

The chain uses TRBV4-1 and TRBJ1-2; 7 bases fit TRBD1. Germline values: CDR1 MGHRA, CDR2 YSYEKL. J gave up 6 bases and V 2 bases, and 9 bases lay outside the gene matches. The CDR3 totals 15 residues. CDR3 DNA: TGCGCCAGCAGCCAATTAGGACAGGTCGGGAATGGCTACACCTTC. It yields the protein CASSQLGQVGNGYTF.

The rearrangement links TRBV9 to TRBJ2-2; D gene ambiguous. Germline CDR1 is SGDLS and CDR2 is YYNGEE. The CDR3 loop spans 14 amino acids. The V gene lost 0 bases and the J gene lost 6 bases, with 9 bases spanning the gap. CDR3 region: CASSVVGSSGELFF. Here the CDR3 DNA reads TGTGCCAGCAGCGTAGTAGGTTCCTCCGGGGAGCTGTTTTTT.